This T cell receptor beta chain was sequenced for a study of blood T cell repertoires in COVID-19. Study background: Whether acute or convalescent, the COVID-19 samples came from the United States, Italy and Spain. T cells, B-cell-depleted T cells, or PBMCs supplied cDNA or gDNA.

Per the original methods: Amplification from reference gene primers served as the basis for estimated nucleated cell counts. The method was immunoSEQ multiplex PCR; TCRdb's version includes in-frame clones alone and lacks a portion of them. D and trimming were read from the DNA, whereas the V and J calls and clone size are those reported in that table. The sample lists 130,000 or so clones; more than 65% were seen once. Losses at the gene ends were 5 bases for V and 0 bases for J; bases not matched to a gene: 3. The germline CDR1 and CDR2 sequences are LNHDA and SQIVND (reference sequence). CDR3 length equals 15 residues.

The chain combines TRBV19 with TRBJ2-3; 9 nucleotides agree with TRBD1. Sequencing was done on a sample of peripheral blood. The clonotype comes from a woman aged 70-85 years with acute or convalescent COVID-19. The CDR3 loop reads CASSVGQGSTDTQYF. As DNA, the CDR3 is TGTGCCAGTAGTGTAGGACAGGGGAGCACAGATACGCAGTATTTT.